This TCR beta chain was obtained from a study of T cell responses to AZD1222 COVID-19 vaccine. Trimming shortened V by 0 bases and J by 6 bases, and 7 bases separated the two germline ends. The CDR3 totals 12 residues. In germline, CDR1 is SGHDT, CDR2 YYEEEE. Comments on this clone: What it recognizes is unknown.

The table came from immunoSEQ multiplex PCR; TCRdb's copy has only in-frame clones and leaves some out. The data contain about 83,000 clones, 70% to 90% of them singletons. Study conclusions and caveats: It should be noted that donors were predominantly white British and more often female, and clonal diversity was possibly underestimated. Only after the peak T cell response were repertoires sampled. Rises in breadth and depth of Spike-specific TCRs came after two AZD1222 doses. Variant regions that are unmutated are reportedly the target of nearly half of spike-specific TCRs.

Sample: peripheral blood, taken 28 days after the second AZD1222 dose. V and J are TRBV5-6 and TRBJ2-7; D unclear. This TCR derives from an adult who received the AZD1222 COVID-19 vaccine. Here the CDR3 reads CASSLGSREQYF. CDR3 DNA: TGTGCCAGCAGCTTGGGCAGCCGCGAGCAGTACTTC.